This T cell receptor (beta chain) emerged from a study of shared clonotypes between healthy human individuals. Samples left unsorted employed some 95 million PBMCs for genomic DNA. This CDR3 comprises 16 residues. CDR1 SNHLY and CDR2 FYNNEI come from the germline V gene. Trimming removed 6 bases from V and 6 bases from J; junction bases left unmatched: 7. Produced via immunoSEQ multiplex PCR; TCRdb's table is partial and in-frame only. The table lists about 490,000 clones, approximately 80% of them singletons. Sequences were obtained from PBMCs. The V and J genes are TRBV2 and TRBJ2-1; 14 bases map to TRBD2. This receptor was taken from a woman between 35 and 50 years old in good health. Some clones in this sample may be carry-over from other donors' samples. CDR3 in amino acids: CASRRVGLAGANEQFF. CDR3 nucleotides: TGTGCCAGCAGGAGGGTGGGACTAGCGGGGGCCAATGAGCAGTTCTTC.